The 24 T cell receptor beta chains in this list originate from one sample, sequenced in a study of T cell clones after liver transplantation. Generated by immunoSEQ multiplex PCR, the TCRdb table keeps only in-frame clones and is missing some. Among about 19,000 clones, 75% to 90% were seen once, and the ten largest hold 13%. The input for sequencing was CD8+ T cells from blood, taken before liver transplant. The source of these receptors is a human donor who received a liver transplant.

This rearrangement joins TRBV7-8 to TRBJ2-3; 7 nucleotides align to TRBD1. CDR3 length equals 15 residues. J lost 5 bases, V lost 6 bases, and 11 bases had no gene match. Germline V gene lookup returns CDR1 SGHVS and CDR2 FQNEAQ. The CDR3 protein is CASRNDRAVEDTQYF. In DNA, the CDR3 is TGTGCCAGCAGAAATGACAGGGCCGTGGAAGATACGCAGTATTTT.

The chain is built from TRBV5-6 and TRBJ2-7; the D is unclear. CDR1 is SGHDT and CDR2 is YYEEEE in the germline V gene. The CDR3 runs to 13 residues. Trimming cost V 5 bases and J 2 bases, with 11 bases left between them. CDR3 sequence: CASSLWGPYEQYF. As DNA, the CDR3 is TGTGCCAGCAGTCTTTGGGGTCCCTACGAGCAGTACTTC.

The chain employs TRBV10-3 and TRBJ2-6; D might be TRBD1 or TRBD2, each matching 5 bases. This CDR3 comprises 16 residues. The germline V gene has CDR1 ENHRY and CDR2 SYGVKD. Between the trimmed V and J ends, which lost 3 bases and 2 bases, there was a span of 11 bases. CDR3 region: CAISDRGAPGANVLTF. In DNA form, the CDR3 reads TGTGCCATCAGTGATCGAGGGGCGCCTGGGGCCAACGTCCTGACTTTC.

V gene TRBV10-1 combines with J gene TRBJ2-5; TRBD2 matches at 13 bases. Germline-derived CDR1 and CDR2 are WNHNN and SYGVQD (reference sequence). V shed 2 bases and J 5 bases; nucleotides not matched to a gene: 5. The length of the CDR3 is 16 residues. Here the CDR3 DNA reads TGCGCCAGCAGTGAGGGACTAGCGGGAGTAGGGGAGACCCAGTACTTC. Its protein product is CASSEGLAGVGETQYF.

The genes are TRBV4-1 and TRBJ1-2, with 9 bases aligning to TRBD1. The CDR3 has 16 residues. Germline V gene sequence: CDR1 MGHRA, CDR2 YSYEKL. V lost 1 base to trimming and J lost 4 bases; unmatched junction nucleotides: 7. CDR3 loop: CASSQGWTGEAYGYTF. In DNA form, the CDR3 reads TGCGCCAGCAGCCAAGGGTGGACAGGGGAGGCCTATGGCTACACCTTC.

The chain couples TRBV6-5 to TRBJ1-1, with no clear D. The CDR3 spans 14 residues. V shed 4 bases and J shed 0 bases, with 9 bases lying between them. Germline V gives CDR1 MNHEY, CDR2 SVGAGI. The CDR3 nucleotides read TGTGCCAGCAGTTCCTTCACGTTGAACACTGAAGCTTTCTTT. It yields the protein CASSSFTLNTEAFF.

The rearrangement joins TRBV6-5 to TRBJ1-5; D may be TRBD1 (5 bases). CDR3 length equals 14 residues. V gave up 4 bases and J gave up 0 bases, with 7 bases separating them. Germline lookup yields CDR1 MNHEY and CDR2 SVGAGI. The chain's CDR3 is CASSLDISNQPQHF. DNA of the CDR3: TGTGCCAGCAGTTTGGACATTAGCAATCAGCCCCAGCATTTT.

CDR3 DNA: TGTGCCAGCTCACCACCGATAGCGGAGAACTCCTTAGGGTGGGGCGAGCAGTACTTC. This translates into CASSPPIAENSLGWGEQYF. The genes are TRBV18 and TRBJ2-7, with a tentative D call TRBD2 (6 bases). Germline V gene data show CDR1 as KGHSH and CDR2 as LQKENI. The CDR3 runs to 19 residues. The ends were cut back, 0 bases at V and 6 bases at J, with 27 bases in the middle. The full variable domain, with the rest looked up from reference TRBV18 and TRBJ2-7, is NAGVMQNPRHLVRRRGQEARLRCSPMKGHSHVYWYRQLPEEGLKFMVYLQKENIIDESGMPKERFSAEFPKEGPSILRIQQVVRGDSAAYFCASSPPIAENSLGWGEQYFGPGTRLTVT.

This clone occurred once. V gene TRBV27 combines with J gene TRBJ2-1, with D tentatively TRBD2 (6 bases). CDR3 size: 13 residues. Germline V lookup: CDR1 MNHEY, CDR2 SMNVEV (reference sequence). The ends were cut back, 3 bases at V and 7 bases at J, with 10 bases in the middle. The CDR3 coding sequence is TGTGCCAGCAGTTTGACTAGATGGAATGAGCAGTTCTTC. Its translation is CASSLTRWNEQFF.

This sequence joins TRBV27 and TRBJ2-2; 10 nucleotides align to TRBD2. The CDR3 covers 18 residues. Looked up from germline, CDR1 is MNHEY and CDR2 is SMNVEV (reference sequence). V lost 2 bases, J lost 4 bases, and 10 bases stayed unmatched. The CDR3 DNA reads TGTGCCAGCAGTTTACATCAGGGAGCGGGAGGGCTCACCGGGGAGCTGTTTTTT. Translating it yields CASSLHQGAGGLTGELFF.

The genes are TRBV6-5 and TRBJ2-7; unclear D gene. Germline CDR1 MNHEY, CDR2 SVGAGI. The V end lost 8 bases, the J end lost 1 base, and 9 bases lay between the germline ends. This CDR3 has 12 residues. The CDR3 region has the DNA TGTGCCAGCGGGTACAGTTCCTACGAGCAGTACTTC. Its translation is CASGYSSYEQYF.

CDR3 bases: TGTGCCAGTAGTATAGATCGGGAAATTTTCGACTACTTCTATGGCTACACCTTC. It encodes CASSIDREIFDYFYGYTF. This rearrangement joins TRBV19 to TRBJ1-2; D is uncertain. The CDR3 is 18 amino acids. Germline CDR1 is LNHDA and CDR2 is SQIVND (reference sequence). V was shortened by 0 bases and J by 4 bases, with 21 bases between the two germline ends.

A note on this clone: One end of the junction varies from germline; a read error may be responsible. The chain combines TRBV7-7 with TRBJ2-3, with 10 bases fitting TRBD2. This CDR3 has 16 amino acids. The germline CDR1 and CDR2 sequences are SSHAT and FNYEAQ (reference sequence). CDR3: CASSLGLAGADDTQYF. The DNA of the CDR3 is TGTGCTAGCAGCTTAGGTCTAGCGGGGGCGGACGATACGCAGTATTTT.

The chain recombines TRBV28 with TRBJ1-1; 7 nucleotides align to TRBD1. CDR1 MDHEN and CDR2 SYDVKM come from the germline V gene. The V and J ends lost 2 bases and 1 base, in that order; junction bases with no gene match: 4. The CDR3 spans 15 residues. The CDR3 DNA reads TGTGCCAGCAGTTTAGAAAGGGGGCCGAACACTGAAGCTTTCTTT. It yields the protein CASSLERGPNTEAFF. Complete variable domain (other parts from reference TRBV28 and TRBJ1-1): DVKVTQSSRYLVKRTGEKVFLECVQDMDHENMFWYRQDPGLGLRLIYFSYDVKMKEKGDIPEGYSVSREKKERFSLILESASTNQTSMYLCASSLERGPNTEAFFGQGTRLTVV.

This sequence joins TRBV9 and TRBJ1-1; D might be TRBD1 (5 bases). Germline assignment: CDR1 SGDLS and CDR2 YYNGEE. This CDR3 has 15 residues. Trimming removed 1 base from V and 1 base from J, with 11 bases in between. The chain's CDR3 is CASSVFGGGNTEAFF. As DNA, the CDR3 is TGTGCCAGCAGCGTATTCGGGGGAGGGAACACTGAAGCTTTCTTT.

This rearrangement joins TRBV7-6 to TRBJ2-7; 9 positions match TRBD1. The germline gives CDR1 SGHVS, CDR2 FNYEAQ. The CDR3 extends over 14 amino acids. Germline trimming cut 5 bases from V and 3 bases from J; bases unmatched to any gene: 5. CDR3 nucleotides: TGTGCCAGCAGCCTCGGGACAGGGAACTACGAGCAGTACTTC. Translated: CASSLGTGNYEQYF. The variable domain in full, with the rest retrieved from reference TRBV7-6 and TRBJ2-7, is GAGVSQSPRYKVTKRGQDVALRCDPISGHVSLYWYRQALGQGPEFLTYFNYEAQQDKSGLPNDRFSAERPEGSISTLTIQRTEQRDSAMYRCASSLGTGNYEQYFGPGTRLTVT.

This chain uses TRBV27 with TRBJ2-7; weak D call: TRBD2 (5 bases). V lost 4 bases, J lost 4 bases, and 20 bases lay in between. Germline CDR1 MNHEY, CDR2 SMNVEV (reference sequence). The CDR3 consists of 16 residues. CDR3 in DNA: TGTGCCAGCAGTTCAACCCACGGGGTGGGTTGGTACGAGCAGTACTTC. Protein product: CASSSTHGVGWYEQYF.

This chain joins TRBV15 and TRBJ2-2; TRBD2 aligns across 11 bases. Losses at the gene ends were 5 bases for V and 0 bases for J; bases not matched to a gene: 11. CDR1 is LNHNV, CDR2 YYDKDF, per germline (reference sequence). This CDR3 spans 19 amino acids. The CDR3 sequence is CATSEGGLAEDSNTGELFF. The CDR3 region has the DNA TGTGCCACCAGCGAGGGGGGACTAGCGGAAGATTCGAACACCGGGGAGCTGTTTTTT.

The chain recombines TRBV5-1 with TRBJ2-3; 11 nucleotides line up with TRBD2. This CDR3 is 16 amino acids long. Germline trimming cut 0 bases from V and 4 bases from J; bases unmatched to any gene: 4. CDR1 is SGHRS and CDR2 is YFSETQ in the germline V gene. For the CDR3, the DNA is TGCGCCAGCAGCTTGGTCGCTAGCGGGAGGCCAGATACGCAGTATTTT. Its protein is CASSLVASGRPDTQYF.

The CDR3 protein is CASSPAAAGSSTDTQYF. The DNA for the CDR3 is TGTGCCAGCAGTCCGGCCGCGGCGGGATCAAGCACAGATACGCAGTATTTT. The V gene is TRBV27, the J gene TRBJ2-3; tentatively, D is TRBD2 (6 bases). The CDR3 totals 17 residues. CDR1 is MNHEY and CDR2 is SMNVEV in the germline V gene (reference sequence). V gave up 5 bases and J gave up 0 bases, with 18 bases separating them.

This chain connects TRBV15 to TRBJ1-2, with D perhaps matching TRBD1 (6 bases). This CDR3 has 18 residues. The germline V and J ends were trimmed by 0 bases and 1 base, with 18 bases remaining between them. Germline V lookup: CDR1 LNHNV, CDR2 YYDKDF (reference sequence). DNA for the CDR3: TGTGCCACCAGCAGAGATGGCGCCCGGGGGGCCCTTAACTATGGCTACACCTTC. This encodes CATSRDGARGALNYGYTF.

The chain recombines TRBV28 with TRBJ2-7, with D perhaps being TRBD1 or TRBD2 (5 bases each). V lost 4 bases, J lost 3 bases, and 16 bases lay in between. The CDR3 has 15 amino acids. Per germline, CDR1 MDHEN and CDR2 SYDVKM. CDR3 sequence (DNA): TGTGCCAGCAGTTCTGGGACGGGTTCCTTCTACGAGCAGTACTTC. It encodes CASSSGTGSFYEQYF.

This chain connects TRBV28 to TRBJ2-3; the D gene is possibly TRBD1 (5 bases). The CDR3 sequence is 15 residues long. Per germline, CDR1 MDHEN and CDR2 SYDVKM. V was pared by 6 bases and J by 0 bases, with 13 bases between. In nucleotides, the CDR3 is TGTGCCAGCAGCTTTATCAGGGAAAGCACAGATACGCAGTATTTT. Translation: CASSFIRESTDTQYF.

The V call is TRBV5-6, the J call TRBJ2-3, with D uncertain. CDR1 is SGHDT and CDR2 is YYEEEE in the germline V gene. The CDR3 runs to 11 residues. V was trimmed by 2 bases and J by 2 bases, leaving 0 bases between them. CDR3 in DNA: TGTGCCAGCAGCTTCACAGATACGCAGTATTTT. Its translation is CASSFTDTQYF.